The next 32 T cell receptor beta chains were all read from a single sample in a study of blood T cell repertoires in COVID-19. The protocol was immunoSEQ multiplex PCR, while the TCRdb copy is restricted to in-frame clones and leaves out a portion. The table has about 230,000 clones, 65% to 85% seen once. Sequenced: peripheral blood. The receptors were gathered from a man older than 75 with acute or convalescent COVID-19.

The chain combines TRBV5-4 with TRBJ2-3; 8 positions agree with TRBD2. CDR1 and CDR2 from the germline V gene are SGHNT and YYREEE (reference sequence). The CDR3 runs to 16 residues. V was clipped by 3 bases and J by 4 bases; unmatched bases: 10. The CDR3 here is CASSSPPVSGADTQYF. The DNA of the CDR3 is TGTGCCAGCAGCTCTCCCCCGGTTAGCGGGGCAGATACGCAGTATTTT.

The rearrangement uses TRBV2 and TRBJ1-1; 8 bases fit TRBD1. There are 17 residues in the CDR3. Unmatched junction bases numbered 14, after V lost 8 bases and J lost 0 bases. Germline V gene data show CDR1 as SNHLY and CDR2 as FYNNEI. The CDR3 sequence: CASFVGRGPLMNTEAFF. As DNA, the CDR3 is TGTGCCAGCTTTGTCGGCAGGGGGCCCCTCATGAACACTGAAGCTTTCTTT.

J is TRBJ2-5 and V is TRBV3-1 (or the pseudogene TRBV3-2), with 12 bases identical to TRBD2. Germline loops: CDR1 LGHDT, CDR2 YNNKEL (reference sequence). CDR3 length equals 15 residues. The V segment lost 6 bases and the J segment 5 bases; nucleotides outside the gene matches: 7. CDR3 protein: CASRPSGRAGETQYF. CDR3 nucleotides: TGTGCCAGCAGGCCTAGCGGGAGGGCCGGGGAGACCCAGTACTTC.

The sample holds a few counts of this clone. This sequence joins TRBV3-1 (or the pseudogene TRBV3-2) and TRBJ2-7; TRBD2 aligns across 8 bases. CDR3 length equals 16 residues. V dropped 1 base and J dropped 6; count of bases not matched to a gene: 11. Germline V gene lookup returns CDR1 LGHDT and CDR2 YNNKEL (reference sequence). CDR3 protein: CASSQGRVAGLGEQYF. In DNA form, the CDR3 reads TGTGCCAGCAGCCAAGGGAGAGTAGCGGGACTCGGCGAGCAGTACTTC.

This rearrangement joins TRBV15 to TRBJ2-1; TRBD2 might be the D (6 bases). The germline V gene encodes CDR1 LNHNV and CDR2 YYDKDF (reference sequence). Trimming pared 0 bases from V and 4 bases from J, leaving 7 bases between. The CDR3 length is 14 residues. In DNA form, the CDR3 reads TGTGCCACCAGCAGAGATGGGACTTACAATGAGCAGTTCTTC. Translation gives CATSRDGTYNEQFF.

Note on this clone: This clone may be a read error of a much larger clone one base away. V gene TRBV14 combines with J gene TRBJ1-2; 7 nucleotides match TRBD1. Germline-derived CDR1 and CDR2 are SGHDN and FVKESK. This CDR3 is built from 15 residues. Here the CDR3 reads CASSLTQGWNYDYTF. CDR3 nucleotides: TGTGCCAGCAGCCTCACACAGGGGTGGAACTATGACTACACCTTC.

The J gene is TRBJ2-6, the V gene TRBV27; D gene ambiguous. Deletions cut 3 bases from V and 3 bases from J, with 3 bases between. Germline CDR1 is MNHEY and CDR2 is SMNVEV (reference sequence). The CDR3 runs 13 residues. CDR3 sequence reads: CASSFSGANVLTF. The CDR3 DNA follows: TGTGCCAGCAGTTTCAGTGGGGCCAACGTCCTGACTTTC.

The rearrangement links TRBV9 to TRBJ2-3; weak D call: TRBD2 (6 bases). V lost 0 bases to trimming and J lost 4 bases, with 12 bases between them. Looked up from germline, CDR1 is SGDLS and CDR2 is YYNGEE. The length of the CDR3 is 15 residues. The CDR3: CASSVAGRSSDTQYF. CDR3 sequence (DNA): TGTGCCAGCAGCGTAGCCGGGAGATCCTCAGATACGCAGTATTTT.

The genes are TRBV10-3 and TRBJ2-3; 7 bases are a match to TRBD1. This CDR3 region has 13 residues. Germline loops: CDR1 ENHRY, CDR2 SYGVKD. V was pared by 2 bases and J by 4 bases, with 0 bases of the junction left unmatched. CDR3 amino acids: CAISEGTADTQYF. CDR3 DNA sequence: TGTGCCATCAGTGAGGGGACAGCAGATACGCAGTATTTT.

This clone is a singleton in its sample. The chain links TRBV6-5 to TRBJ1-2; possible D gene TRBD1, 6 bases. Trimming took 8 bases from V and 4 from J, leaving 20 bases between them. Germline-derived CDR1 and CDR2 are MNHEY and SVGAGI. The CDR3 totals 15 residues. CDR3: CASHPGTRQVYGYTF. CDR3 DNA: TGTGCCAGCCACCCGGGAACGAGACAGGTCTATGGCTACACCTTC.

This rearrangement joins TRBV5-1 to TRBJ2-5, with TRBD2 matching 11 bases. V shed 0 bases, J shed 1 base, and the junction held 2 bases outside the gene matches. CDR1 is SGHRS, CDR2 YFSETQ, per germline. The CDR3 is made up of 16 amino acids. In DNA, the CDR3 is TGCGCCAGCAGCTTGGTTACTAGCGGGGGCCAAGAGACCCAGTACTTC. Residues: CASSLVTSGGQETQYF.

CDR3 residues: CASSSTPGLAGPSYEQYF. The CDR3 DNA follows: TGTGCCAGCAGCTCCACCCCCGGACTAGCGGGGCCCTCCTACGAGCAGTACTTC. The V and J genes are TRBV7-2 and TRBJ2-7; 12 bases agree with TRBD2. CDR3 length equals 18 residues. Germline V gives CDR1 SGHTA, CDR2 FQGNSA. V trimming: 4 bases; J trimming: 0 bases; junction bases outside the gene matches: 10.

This clone was found once. This chain joins TRBV6-5 and TRBJ2-7; 7 bases align to TRBD1. The germline V gene has CDR1 MNHEY and CDR2 SVGAGI. The CDR3 has 13 residues. Trimming at V came to 7 bases and at J to 2 bases, leaving 5 bases not matched to a gene. CDR3 sequence reads: CASTLDRTYEQYF. CDR3 DNA: TGTGCCAGCACCCTGGACAGGACCTACGAGCAGTACTTC.

The genes are TRBV4-1 and TRBJ1-2; D uncertain. The germline V and J ends were trimmed by 0 bases and 8 bases, with 16 bases remaining between them. The CDR3 loop spans 15 amino acids. Germline-derived CDR1 and CDR2 are MGHRA and YSYEKL. CDR3 coding DNA: TGCGCCAGCAGCCAAGATGGGGTGACGAGCGGGGGCTACACCTTC. This sequence encodes CASSQDGVTSGGYTF.

This sequence joins TRBV7-2 and TRBJ1-4; 7 bases are shared with TRBD1. The CDR3 is 14 amino acids. V was clipped by 5 bases and J by 8 bases; unmatched bases: 8. Germline CDR1 and CDR2: SGHTA and FQGNSA. The CDR3 protein is CASSTRQGAEKLFF. The CDR3 nucleotides are TGTGCCAGCAGCACCCGACAGGGAGCGGAAAAACTGTTTTTT.

The chain joins TRBV5-4 to TRBJ2-3, with D perhaps TRBD1 (6 bases). Trimming cost V 6 bases and J 0 bases, with 26 bases left between them. Looked up from germline, CDR1 is SGHNT and CDR2 is YYREEE (reference sequence). There are 19 residues in the CDR3. The CDR3, as DNA: TGTGCCAGCAAGTCCCATCAGGGGACCCGGACACATAGCACAGATACGCAGTATTTT. Its translation: CASKSHQGTRTHSTDTQYF.

This clone was recorded a few times. V and J are TRBV28 and TRBJ1-1, with 8 bases matching TRBD1. The V gene end was trimmed by 6 bases and the J gene end by 4 bases; junction bases not matched to a gene: 10. CDR1 and CDR2 (germline): MDHEN, SYDVKM. The CDR3 loop spans 15 amino acids. CDR3 sequence: CASRTGVRLSTEAFF. In DNA form, the CDR3 reads TGTGCCAGCAGGACAGGGGTTCGCCTAAGCACTGAAGCTTTCTTT.

This clone was observed a single time. The chain employs TRBV18 and TRBJ2-2; D is unclear. Looked up from germline, CDR1 is KGHSH and CDR2 is LQKENI. Trimming removed 6 bases from V and 7 bases from J, with 9 bases in between. There are 12 residues in the CDR3. Here the CDR3 DNA reads TGTGCCAGCTCCCCTAGGATCGGGGAGCTGTTTTTT. As protein: CASSPRIGELFF.

The CDR3 is CAFLGTGKSTDTQYF. In nucleotides, the CDR3 is TGTGCCTTCCTCGGGACAGGGAAAAGCACAGATACGCAGTATTTT. V is TRBV30 and J is TRBJ2-3, with 9 bases matching TRBD1. This CDR3 is 15 amino acids long. Losses at the gene ends were 7 bases for V and 0 bases for J; bases not matched to a gene: 8. The germline gives CDR1 GTSNPN, CDR2 SVGIG (reference sequence). The variable domain in full, completed from reference TRBV30 and TRBJ2-3, reads SQTIHQWPATLVQPVGSPLSLECTVEGTSNPNLYWYRQAAGRGLQLLFYSVGIGQISSEVPQNLSASRPQDRQFILSSKKLLLSDSGFYLCAFLGTGKSTDTQYFGPGTRLTVL.

This clone was recorded once. The rearrangement joins TRBV19 to TRBJ2-7; maybe TRBD2 (6 bases). This CDR3 has 13 amino acids. Deletions cut 2 bases from V and 6 bases from J, with 11 bases between. Germline CDR1 and CDR2: LNHDA and SQIVND (reference sequence). The CDR3 here is CASSIKLAAEQYF. The CDR3 nucleotides read TGTGCCAGTAGTATAAAACTAGCAGCCGAGCAGTACTTC.

The chain uses TRBV4-1 and TRBJ1-5; a weak D match, TRBD1 (6 bases). The V gene's germline CDR1 is MGHRA and CDR2 YSYEKL. The CDR3 spans 19 residues. Deletions cut 4 bases from V and 3 bases from J, with 25 bases between. The CDR3 nucleotides are TGCGCCAGCAGCCGAACCATCGACAGGAAGTTTGGGAACAATCAGCCCCAGCATTTT. This codes for CASSRTIDRKFGNNQPQHF.

This chain links TRBV13 with TRBJ1-5, with TRBD1 matching 8 bases. Unmatched junction bases numbered 11, after V lost 4 bases and J lost 0 bases. Germline assignment: CDR1 PRHDT and CDR2 FYEKMQ (reference sequence). The CDR3 spans 18 residues. CDR3 loop: CASSSGGPPSISNQPQHF. CDR3 DNA sequence: TGTGCCAGCAGCTCAGGGGGCCCCCCGTCAATTAGCAATCAGCCCCAGCATTTT.

The V and J genes are TRBV4-1 and TRBJ2-5; tentatively, D is TRBD2 (6 bases). This CDR3 region has 13 residues. Per the germline V gene, CDR1 is MGHRA and CDR2 is YSYEKL. V shed 8 bases and J shed 2 bases, with 12 bases lying between them. The DNA for the CDR3 is TGCGCCAGCGGGCCCGGGACTCAAGAGACCCAGTACTTC. Its protein is CASGPGTQETQYF.

The CDR3 DNA follows: TGTGCCAGCAGCTTAAGGGGACAGGGCTACACCGGGGAGCTGTTTTTT. This sequence encodes CASSLRGQGYTGELFF. This sequence joins TRBV7-2 and TRBJ2-2, with 9 positions matching TRBD1. The CDR3 loop spans 16 amino acids. The V gene end was trimmed by 2 bases and the J gene end by 3 bases; junction bases not matched to a gene: 4. Germline lookup yields CDR1 SGHTA and CDR2 FQGNSA.

The J gene is TRBJ2-3, the V gene TRBV29-1, with 8 bases that match TRBD1. This CDR3 spans 15 amino acids. The ends lost 7 bases at V and 2 bases at J; junction bases unmatched: 11. Germline CDR1 reads SQVTM; CDR2 reads ANQGSEA. The CDR3 spells CSAPRAGGPTDTQYF. Here the CDR3 DNA reads TGCAGCGCGCCCCGGGCAGGGGGCCCCACAGATACGCAGTATTTT.

Worth noting for this clone: Other DNA sequences in this specimen translate into the identical CDR3. The chain couples TRBV12-3 or TRBV12-4 to TRBJ2-7, with D maybe TRBD2 (6 bases). The V and J ends lost 5 bases and 4 bases respectively, with 9 bases between them. This CDR3 spans 12 amino acids. CDR3 region: CASSPGLYEQYF. The CDR3 nucleotides read TGTGCCAGCAGTCCCGGACTATACGAGCAGTACTTC.

This clone was detected a few times. The V and J genes are TRBV29-1 and TRBJ2-7; D gene ambiguous. V dropped 0 bases and J dropped 6 bases, with 18 bases sitting between them. The CDR3 is 15 residues long. CDR1 is SQVTM and CDR2 is ANQGSEA in the germline V gene. The CDR3 DNA follows: TGCAGCGTTGAAGATGACACCGCTCACGACGCCGAGCAGTACTTC. Translation gives CSVEDDTAHDAEQYF.

This clone is a singleton in its sample. The CDR3 nucleotides read TGTGCCAGCAGCCCTAACACTGAAGCTTTCTTT. Encoded protein: CASSPNTEAFF. The V and J genes are TRBV14 and TRBJ1-1; D call uncertain. Germline V gene lookup returns CDR1 SGHDN and CDR2 FVKESK. Trimming pared 4 bases from V and 2 bases from J, leaving 2 bases between. This CDR3 has 11 amino acids.

CDR3 in amino acids: CATSDPGHREQYF. For the CDR3, the DNA is TGTGCCACCAGTGATCCTGGACATCGCGAGCAGTACTTC. The chain links TRBV24-1 to TRBJ2-7, with D possibly being TRBD1 (5 bases). This CDR3 has 13 residues. Trimming removed 3 bases at V and 6 bases at J, with 11 bases between. The germline V gene has CDR1 KGHDR and CDR2 SFDVKD.

The chain combines TRBV5-1 with TRBJ2-3, with no clear D. Germline CDR1 and CDR2: SGHRS and YFSETQ. This CDR3 has 12 residues. V dropped 0 bases and J dropped 8 bases, with 7 bases sitting between them. Here the CDR3 reads CASSLVRPTQYF. The DNA for the CDR3 is TGCGCCAGCAGCTTGGTGCGGCCTACGCAGTATTTT.

The CDR3 protein is CASSAGLNQETQYF. CDR3 nucleotide sequence: TGTGCCAGCAGCGCGGGACTAAACCAAGAGACCCAGTACTTC. This sequence joins TRBV7-9 and TRBJ2-5, with 7 bases that match TRBD2. From germline, CDR1 is SEHNR and CDR2 FQNEAQ (reference sequence). The CDR3 spans 14 residues. J gave up 0 bases and V 5 bases, and 3 bases lay outside the gene matches.

The CDR3 loop is CASSWTGTRTYNEQFF. CDR3 bases: TGTGCCAGCAGCTGGACCGGGACAAGAACTTACAATGAGCAGTTCTTC. The chain combines TRBV7-2 with TRBJ2-1, with D tentatively TRBD1 (6 bases). This CDR3 is 16 amino acids long. Germline CDR1 SGHTA, CDR2 FQGNSA. V was trimmed by 4 bases and J by 4 bases, leaving 17 bases between them.